The 4 T cell receptor beta chains reported below all come from one sample, sequenced in a study of control samples from healthy donors and cancer patients. Profiling relied on immunoSEQ multiplex PCR, and the TCRdb table lists in-frame clones only, not all of them. The data contain 95,000 to 150,000 clones, more than 70% of them seen just once; the ten biggest clones take up 2.9%. Specimen: blood. These receptors came from a man aged 55 to 69 in good health.

This rearrangement joins TRBV3-1 (or the pseudogene TRBV3-2) to TRBJ2-1; D is unclear. The V end was cut by 0 bases, the J end by 7 bases, with 7 bases between. Germline CDR1 is LGHDT and CDR2 is YNNKEL (reference sequence). The CDR3 covers 13 residues. As DNA, the CDR3 is TGTGCCAGCAGCCAAGATCTAGGGAATGAGCAGTTCTTC. Translation gives CASSQDLGNEQFF.

The chain carries TRBV2 and TRBJ2-6; no clear D. The CDR3 sequence is 15 residues long. V shed 6 bases and J shed 2 bases, with 11 bases lying between them. Germline V gene sequence: CDR1 SNHLY, CDR2 FYNNEI. The CDR3 coding sequence is TGTGCCAGCAGGGCCGGTGGGGCTGGGGCCAACGTCCTGACTTTC. Its protein is CASRAGGAGANVLTF.

The rearrangement joins TRBV5-6 to TRBJ2-7; weak D call: TRBD2 (6 bases). CDR1 and CDR2 from the germline V gene are SGHDT and YYEEEE. This CDR3 comprises 14 residues. Between the trimmed V and J ends, which lost 0 bases and 5 bases, there was a span of 12 bases. This chain's CDR3 is CASSLDLASNEQYF. CDR3 DNA sequence: TGTGCCAGCAGCTTGGACCTAGCGTCCAACGAGCAGTACTTC.

The rearrangement links TRBV28 to TRBJ1-1, with 9 bases fitting TRBD1. The J segment lost 2 bases and the V segment lost 10 bases, leaving 20 bases of the junction unmatched. This CDR3 contains 18 residues. The V gene's germline CDR1 is MDHEN and CDR2 SYDVKM. CDR3 bases: TGTGCCACCCTCGACTCGACAGGACAGGGGAATGGAAACACTGAAGCTTTCTTT. This sequence encodes CATLDSTGQGNGNTEAFF.